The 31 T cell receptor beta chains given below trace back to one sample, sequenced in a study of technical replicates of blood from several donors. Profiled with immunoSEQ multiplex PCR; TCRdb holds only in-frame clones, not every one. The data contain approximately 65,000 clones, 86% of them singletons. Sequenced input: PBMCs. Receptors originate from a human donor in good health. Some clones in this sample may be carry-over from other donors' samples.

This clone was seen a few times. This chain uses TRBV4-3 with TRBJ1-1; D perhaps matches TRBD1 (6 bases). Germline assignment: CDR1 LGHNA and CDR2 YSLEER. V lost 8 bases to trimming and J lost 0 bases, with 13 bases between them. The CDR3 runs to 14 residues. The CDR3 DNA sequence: TGCGCCAGCTCCTCCGGGACACTGAACACTGAAGCTTTCTTT. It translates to CASSSGTLNTEAFF.

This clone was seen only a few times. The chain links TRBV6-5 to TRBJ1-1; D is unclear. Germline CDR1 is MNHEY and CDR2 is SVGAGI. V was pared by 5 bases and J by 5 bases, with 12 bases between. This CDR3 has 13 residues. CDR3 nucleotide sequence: TGTGCCAGCAGTCGACCAGGAGGGACTGAAGCTTTCTTT. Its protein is CASSRPGGTEAFF.

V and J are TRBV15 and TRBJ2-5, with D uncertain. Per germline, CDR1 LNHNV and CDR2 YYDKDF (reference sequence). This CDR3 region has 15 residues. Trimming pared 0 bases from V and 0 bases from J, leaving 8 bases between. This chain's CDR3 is CATSRDNQYQETQYF. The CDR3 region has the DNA TGTGCCACCAGCAGAGATAATCAGTACCAAGAGACCCAGTACTTC.

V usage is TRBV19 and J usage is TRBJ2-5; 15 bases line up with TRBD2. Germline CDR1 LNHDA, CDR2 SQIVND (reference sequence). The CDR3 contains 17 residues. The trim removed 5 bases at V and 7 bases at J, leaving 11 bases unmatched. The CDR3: CASSSGLAGGAEMTQYF. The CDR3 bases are TGTGCCAGTAGTTCAGGACTAGCGGGAGGGGCTGAGATGACCCAGTACTTC.

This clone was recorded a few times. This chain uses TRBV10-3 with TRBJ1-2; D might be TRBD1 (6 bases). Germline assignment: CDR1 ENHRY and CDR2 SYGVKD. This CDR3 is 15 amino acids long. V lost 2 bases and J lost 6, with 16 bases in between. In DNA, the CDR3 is TGTGCCATCAGTGAGGCATCAACAGGGAGCAATGGCTACACCTTC. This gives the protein CAISEASTGSNGYTF.

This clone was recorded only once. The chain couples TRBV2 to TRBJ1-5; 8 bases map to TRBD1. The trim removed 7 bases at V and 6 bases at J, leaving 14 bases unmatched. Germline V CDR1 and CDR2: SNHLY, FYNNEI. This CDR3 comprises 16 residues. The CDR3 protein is CASMPGTGHAGQPQHF. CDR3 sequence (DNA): TGTGCCAGCATGCCTGGGACAGGCCATGCAGGTCAGCCCCAGCATTTT.

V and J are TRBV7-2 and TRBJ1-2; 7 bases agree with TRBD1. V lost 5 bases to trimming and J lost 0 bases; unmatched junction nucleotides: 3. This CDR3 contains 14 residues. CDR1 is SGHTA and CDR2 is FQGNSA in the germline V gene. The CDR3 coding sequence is TGTGCCAGCAGCCGACAGGGAGCTAACTATGGCTACACCTTC. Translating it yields CASSRQGANYGYTF.

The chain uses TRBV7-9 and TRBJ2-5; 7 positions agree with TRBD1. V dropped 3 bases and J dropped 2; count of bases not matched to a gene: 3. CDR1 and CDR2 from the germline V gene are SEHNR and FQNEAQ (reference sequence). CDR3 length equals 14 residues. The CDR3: CASSFQGVQETQYF. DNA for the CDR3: TGTGCCAGCAGCTTCCAGGGGGTACAAGAGACCCAGTACTTC. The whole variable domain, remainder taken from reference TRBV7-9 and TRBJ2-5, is DTGVSQNPRHKITKRGQNVTFRCDPISEHNRLYWYRQTLGQGPEFLTYFQNEAQLEKSRLLSDRFSAERPKGSFSTLEIQRTEQGDSAMYLCASSFQGVQETQYFGPGTRLLVL.

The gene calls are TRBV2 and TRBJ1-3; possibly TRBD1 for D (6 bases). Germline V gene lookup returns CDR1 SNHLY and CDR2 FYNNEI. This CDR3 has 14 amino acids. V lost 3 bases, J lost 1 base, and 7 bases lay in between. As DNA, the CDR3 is TGTGCCAGCAGTGACCAGGGGTCTGGAAACACCATATATTTT. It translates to CASSDQGSGNTIYF.

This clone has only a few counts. The CDR3 DNA reads as TGTGCCAGCAGTGCTTGGACAGGGACCTACGAGCAGTACTTC. Amino acids: CASSAWTGTYEQYF. The chain has TRBV2 and TRBJ2-7, with 8 bases identical to TRBD1. The CDR3 covers 14 residues. V dropped 4 bases and J dropped 2; count of bases not matched to a gene: 4. CDR1 is SNHLY and CDR2 is FYNNEI in the germline V gene.

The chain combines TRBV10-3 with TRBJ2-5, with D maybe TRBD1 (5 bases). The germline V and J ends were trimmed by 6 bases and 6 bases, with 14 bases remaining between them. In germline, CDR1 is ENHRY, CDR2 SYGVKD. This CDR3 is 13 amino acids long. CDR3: CAIREVGVKTQYF. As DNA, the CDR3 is TGTGCCATCAGGGAAGTAGGGGTGAAGACCCAGTACTTC.

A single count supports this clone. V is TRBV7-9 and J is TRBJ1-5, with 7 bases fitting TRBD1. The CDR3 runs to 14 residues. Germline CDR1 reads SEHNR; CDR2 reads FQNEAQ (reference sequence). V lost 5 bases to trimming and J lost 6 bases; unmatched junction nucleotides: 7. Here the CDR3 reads CASSPATGFQPQHF. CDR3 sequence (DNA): TGTGCCAGCAGCCCTGCGACAGGGTTTCAGCCCCAGCATTTT.

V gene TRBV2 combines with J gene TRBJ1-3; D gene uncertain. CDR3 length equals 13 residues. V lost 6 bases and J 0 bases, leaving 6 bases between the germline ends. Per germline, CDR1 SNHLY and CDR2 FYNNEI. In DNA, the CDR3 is TGTGCCAGCAGACAGACCTCTGGAAACACCATATATTTT. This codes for CASRQTSGNTIYF.

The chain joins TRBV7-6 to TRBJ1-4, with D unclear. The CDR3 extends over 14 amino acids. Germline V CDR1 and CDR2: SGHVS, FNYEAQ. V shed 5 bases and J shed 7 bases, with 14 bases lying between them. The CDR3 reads CASSLSRMSEKLFF. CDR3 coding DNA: TGTGCCAGCAGCCTGTCGCGGATGAGTGAAAAACTGTTTTTT.

The CDR3, as DNA: TGTGCCAGCAATCCCAGGCCGGACACTGAAGCTTTCTTT. This codes for CASNPRPDTEAFF. J is TRBJ1-1 and V is TRBV2; D is undetermined. Germline CDR1 SNHLY, CDR2 FYNNEI. The CDR3 sequence is 13 residues long. V lost 7 bases and J lost 3, with 12 bases in between.

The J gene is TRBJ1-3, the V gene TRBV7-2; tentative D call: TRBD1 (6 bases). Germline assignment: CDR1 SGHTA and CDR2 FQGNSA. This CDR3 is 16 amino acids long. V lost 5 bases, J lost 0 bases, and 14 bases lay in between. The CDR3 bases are TGTGCCAGCAGCCCTGGGGGCAGGGCCTCTGGAAACACCATATATTTT. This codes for CASSPGGRASGNTIYF.

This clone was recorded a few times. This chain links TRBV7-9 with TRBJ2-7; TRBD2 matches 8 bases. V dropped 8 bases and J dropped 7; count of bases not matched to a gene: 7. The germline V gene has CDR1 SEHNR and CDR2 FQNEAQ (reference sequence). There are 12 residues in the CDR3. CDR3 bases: TGTGCCAGCGGGACTAGTGCGGGGGAGCAGTACTTC. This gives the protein CASGTSAGEQYF. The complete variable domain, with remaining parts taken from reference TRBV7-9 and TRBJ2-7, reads DTGVSQNPRHKITKRGQNVTFRCDPISEHNRLYWYRQTLGQGPEFLTYFQNEAQLEKSRLLSDRFSAERPKGSFSTLEIQRTEQGDSAMYLCASGTSAGEQYFGPGTRLTVT.

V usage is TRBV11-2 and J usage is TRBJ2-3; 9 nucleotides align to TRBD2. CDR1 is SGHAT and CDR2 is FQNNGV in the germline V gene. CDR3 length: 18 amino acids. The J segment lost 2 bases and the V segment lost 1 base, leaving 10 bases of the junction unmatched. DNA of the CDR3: TGTGCCAGCAGCTTAGTGGTATCTAGCGGGAAACCCACAGATACGCAGTATTTT. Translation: CASSLVVSSGKPTDTQYF.

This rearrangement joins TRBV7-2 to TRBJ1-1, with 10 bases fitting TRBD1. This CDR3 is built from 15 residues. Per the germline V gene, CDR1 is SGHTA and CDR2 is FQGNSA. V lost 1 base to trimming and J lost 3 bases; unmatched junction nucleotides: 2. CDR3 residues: CASSLVGTGDTEAFF. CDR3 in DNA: TGTGCCAGCAGCTTAGTTGGGACAGGGGACACTGAAGCTTTCTTT.

The CDR3 protein is CASSQVGRGLNEKLFF. CDR3 coding DNA: TGCGCCAGCAGCCAAGTGGGGAGAGGATTGAACGAAAAACTGTTTTTT. The chain couples TRBV4-3 to TRBJ1-4; no clear D gene. Germline loops: CDR1 LGHNA, CDR2 YSLEER. The CDR3 has 16 amino acids. Deletions cut 1 base from V and 8 bases from J, with 17 bases between.

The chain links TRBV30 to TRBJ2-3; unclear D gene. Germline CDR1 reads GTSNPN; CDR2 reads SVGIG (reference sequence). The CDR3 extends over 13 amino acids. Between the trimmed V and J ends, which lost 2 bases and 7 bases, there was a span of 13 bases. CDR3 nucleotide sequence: TGTGCCTGGAGTTCCTCGGGTTGTTATACGCAGTATTTT. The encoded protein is CAWSSSGCYTQYF. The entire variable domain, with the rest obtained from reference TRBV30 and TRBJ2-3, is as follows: SQTIHQWPATLVQPVGSPLSLECTVEGTSNPNLYWYRQAAGRGLQLLFYSVGIGQISSEVPQNLSASRPQDRQFILSSKKLLLSDSGFYLCAWSSSGCYTQYFGPGTRLTVL.

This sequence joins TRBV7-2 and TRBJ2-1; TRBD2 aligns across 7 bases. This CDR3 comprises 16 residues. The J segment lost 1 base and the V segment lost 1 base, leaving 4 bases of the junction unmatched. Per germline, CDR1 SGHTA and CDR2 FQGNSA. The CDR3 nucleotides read TGTGCCAGCAGCTTAGAAGCGGGAAGGTCCTACAATGAGCAGTTCTTC. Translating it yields CASSLEAGRSYNEQFF.

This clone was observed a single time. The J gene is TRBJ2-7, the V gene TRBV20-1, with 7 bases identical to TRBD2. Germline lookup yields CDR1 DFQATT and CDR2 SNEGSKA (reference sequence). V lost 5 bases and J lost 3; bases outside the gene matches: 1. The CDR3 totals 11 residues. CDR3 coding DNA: TGCAGTGCTCCTAGCGGCTACGAGCAGTACTTC. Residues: CSAPSGYEQYF.

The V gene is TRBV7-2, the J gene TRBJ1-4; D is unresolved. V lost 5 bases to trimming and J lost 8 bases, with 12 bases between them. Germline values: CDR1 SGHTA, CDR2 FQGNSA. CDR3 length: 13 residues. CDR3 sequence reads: CASSRGMTEKLFF. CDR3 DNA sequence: TGTGCCAGCAGCAGAGGTATGACGGAAAAACTGTTTTTT.

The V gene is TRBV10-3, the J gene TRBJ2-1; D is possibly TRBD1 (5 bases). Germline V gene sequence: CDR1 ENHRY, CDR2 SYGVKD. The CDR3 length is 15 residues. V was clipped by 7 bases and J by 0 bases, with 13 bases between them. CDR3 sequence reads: CAIKASDSSYNEQFF. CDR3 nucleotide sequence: TGTGCCATCAAAGCGAGCGACAGCTCCTACAATGAGCAGTTCTTC.

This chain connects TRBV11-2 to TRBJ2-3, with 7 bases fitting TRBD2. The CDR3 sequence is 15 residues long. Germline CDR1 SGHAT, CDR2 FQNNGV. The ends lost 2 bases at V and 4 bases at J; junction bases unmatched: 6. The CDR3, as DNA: TGTGCCAGCAGCTTACCCCGGGGAGGGCCAGATACGCAGTATTTT. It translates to CASSLPRGGPDTQYF. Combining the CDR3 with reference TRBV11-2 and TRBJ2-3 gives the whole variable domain EAGVAQSPRYKIIEKRQSVAFWCNPISGHATLYWYQQILGQGPKLLIQFQNNGVVDDSQLPKDRFSAERLKGVDSTLKIQPAKLEDSAVYLCASSLPRGGPDTQYFGPGTRLTVL.

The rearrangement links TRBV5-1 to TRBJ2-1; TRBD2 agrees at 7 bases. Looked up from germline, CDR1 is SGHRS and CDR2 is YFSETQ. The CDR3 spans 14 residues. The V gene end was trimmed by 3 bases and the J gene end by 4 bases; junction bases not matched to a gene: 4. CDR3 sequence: CASSSAGAYNEQFF. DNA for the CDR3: TGCGCCAGCAGCTCCGCGGGAGCATACAATGAGCAGTTCTTC.

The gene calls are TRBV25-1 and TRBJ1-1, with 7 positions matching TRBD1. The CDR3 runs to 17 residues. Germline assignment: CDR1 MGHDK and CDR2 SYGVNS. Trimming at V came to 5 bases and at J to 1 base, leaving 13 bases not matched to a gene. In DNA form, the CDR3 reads TGTGCCAGCAGTTCCCGACAGGGCCTGGTCTCGAACACTGAAGCTTTCTTT. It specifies CASSSRQGLVSNTEAFF.

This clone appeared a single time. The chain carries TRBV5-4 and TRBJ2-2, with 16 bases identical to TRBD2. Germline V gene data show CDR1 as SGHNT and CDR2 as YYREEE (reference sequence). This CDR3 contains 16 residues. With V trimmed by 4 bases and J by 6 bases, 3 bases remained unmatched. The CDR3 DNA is TGTGCCAGCAGCCCGGGACTAGCGGGAGGGGCCGGGGAGCTGTTTTTT. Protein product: CASSPGLAGGAGELFF.

The CDR3 bases are TGTGCCAGCAGACTAGCGGGGGGGATCAATGAGCAGTTCTTC. Its protein is CASRLAGGINEQFF. The gene calls are TRBV6-6 and TRBJ2-1, with 13 bases lining up with TRBD2. The junction had 2 bases not matched to a gene; V was cut back by 6 bases and J by 6 bases. The CDR3 runs to 14 residues. Germline V gives CDR1 MNHNY, CDR2 SVGAGI (reference sequence).

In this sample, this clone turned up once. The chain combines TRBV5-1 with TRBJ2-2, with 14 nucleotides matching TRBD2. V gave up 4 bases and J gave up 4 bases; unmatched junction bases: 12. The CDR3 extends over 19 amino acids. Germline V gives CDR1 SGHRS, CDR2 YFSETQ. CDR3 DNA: TGCGCCAGCAGCCCCGAGGGACTAGCGGGAGTGGGAGGCACCGGGGAGCTGTTTTTT. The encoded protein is CASSPEGLAGVGGTGELFF.